The rows below give T cell receptor beta chains drawn from one sample of a study of cytomegalovirus exposure and HLA in healthy donors. Method: immunoSEQ multiplex PCR; TCRdb's copy keeps in-frame clones and lacks some. Among some 230,000 clones listed, 80% to 95% were seen once. Sequencing input: PBMCs. These receptors all stem from a woman aged 18 to 35 in good health and CMV-seronegative. CDR3s include the opening cysteine and the closing phenylalanine or tryptophan. The D gene is left open where the match is weak. The size entry is marked missing in some rows and otherwise reads once, few, many or a size class.

few	NA	TRBV7-2	TRBJ1-5	TGTGCCAGCAGCTTAGTGGCCATCGATCAGCCCCAGCATTTT	CASSLVAIDQPQHF
once	TRBD2	TRBV5-5	TRBJ2-2	TGTGCCAGTAGACTACTAGCGGGAGGGCCGACCGGGGAGCTGTTTTTT	CASRLLAGGPTGELFF
NA	NA	TRBV6-1	TRBJ1-2	TGTGCCAGCAGCCTACAGGTGGAGACCGACTATGGCTACACCTTC	CASSLQVETDYGYTF
NA	TRBD2	TRBV9	TRBJ2-1	TGTGCCAGCAGCTCTAGACTAGCGGGGACTAATGAGCAGTTCTTC	CASSSRLAGTNEQFF
NA	TRBD1	TRBV28	TRBJ2-3	TGTGCCAGCAAGGTGACAGGGGCCGGAACAGATACGCAGTATTTT	CASKVTGAGTDTQYF
NA	TRBD1	TRBV18	TRBJ1-5	TGTGCCAGCTCACCGGGACAGAGTAATCAGCCCCAGCATTTT	CASSPGQSNQPQHF
NA	NA	TRBV5-1	TRBJ2-3	TGCGCCAGCAGCTTGGGGGGGCTGGGTACGCAGTATTTT	CASSLGGLGTQYF
NA	NA	TRBV6-5	TRBJ2-3	TGTGCCAGCAGAACATTAGCAGAACGCACAGATACGCAGTATTTT	CASRTLAERTDTQYF
NA	TRBD1	TRBV4-1	TRBJ2-7	TGCGCCAGCAGCCCGACAGGGGGATGGGAGCAGTACTTC	CASSPTGGWEQYF
NA	NA	TRBV5-4	TRBJ2-7	TGTGCCAGCAGCCCAGGACAGAACCGACGCGGCGAGCAGTACTTC	CASSPGQNRRGEQYF
NA	TRBD1	TRBV7-8	TRBJ1-1	TGTGCCAGCAGCTTGGGGACAGGATTCACTGAAGCTTTCTTT	CASSLGTGFTEAFF
few	NA	TRBV5-1	TRBJ2-5	TGCGCCAGCAGCTTGTGGGCCCCCGAGACCCAGTACTTC	CASSLWAPETQYF
NA	TRBD2	TRBV5-4	TRBJ2-2	TGTGCCAGCACCCAGGCGGGGGGCAGGGGGGAGCTGTTTTTT	CASTQAGGRGELFF
NA	NA	TRBV29-1	TRBJ1-4	TGCAGCGTTGAACGGAATGAAAAACTGTTTTTT	CSVERNEKLFF
few	TRBD1	TRBV5-6	TRBJ1-6	TGTGCCAGCAGCCCCCTCTGGGACAGTACGGCCCTCCACTTT	CASSPLWDSTALHF
NA	TRBD2	TRBV27	TRBJ2-1	TGTGCCAGCAGTTCGCTAGCGGGAGATTGGAAAGGGCAGTTCTTC	CASSSLAGDWKGQFF
NA	NA	TRBV10-3	TRBJ1-1	TGTGCCATCAGTGAACTAACAGGGACGAACACTGAAGCTTTCTTT	CAISELTGTNTEAFF